This TCR beta chain was obtained from a study of regulatory T cells in long-lasting Graves disease. Time point reported: newly diagnosed GD, antithyroid drugs for less than 3 months. Extracted PBMC RNA gave rise to the TCR library. The V gene's germline CDR1 is MNHEY and CDR2 SVGEGT. V lost 0 bases and J lost 7, with 10 bases in between. The CDR3 is 15 amino acids. There are many counts of this clonotype. In building TCR beta libraries, iRepertoire HTBI primers were used together with Arm-PCR of CDR3 regions. From the multiplex PCR reads, TCRdb called clonotypes with MiXCR, one entry per CDR3 protein. Found here are hundreds of thousands of distinct CDR3 sequences, less than 20% of them singletons; the top ten hold about 18%. The same data also contributed to another study, on T cells in Graves' hyperthyroidism and ophthalmopathy. That publication notes: With a duration under 2 months, the hyperthyroidism was newly diagnosed in patients aged 18 to 65. Based on clinical symptoms, serum thyroxine and TRAb, thyroid ultrasound and orbital computed tomography, diagnoses were reached. During a first-round RT-PCR of the TCR CDR3, the HTBI primer set was used. The model's output predicted ophthalmopathy at a median of around 6.9 months prior to onset.

V gene TRBV6-2 or TRBV6-3 combines with J gene TRBJ1-6, with a tentative D call TRBD1 (5 bases). The source of this sequence is a woman aged 25 to 39 with Graves disease. This material consisted of peripheral blood mononuclear cells (PBMCs), taken at new diagnosis, from a patient treated with antithyroid drugs. CDR3 region: CASSYSGRQNSPLHF. The CDR3 DNA follows: TGTGCCAGCAGTTACTCGGGGCGGCAAAATTCACCCCTCCACTTT.